This T cell receptor (beta chain) was profiled in a study of a mutant IDH1 vaccine in newly diagnosed glioma (dated by TCRdb to the early 2020s). At the level of the whole study: Of the approximately 30 treated patients, roughly 60% were male and approximately 38% were female, and a mean age of approximately 40 years was recorded. For exploratory analyses, about two dozen treated patients had longitudinal TCRB deep sequencing done wherever samples were available. Prior to enrollment, standard therapy consisting of radiotherapy alone, temozolomide alone, or radiochemotherapy with temozolomide had been administered to patients, with the combination being received by most patients. Peripheral blood was drawn at six visits: V03 (baseline), V05, V07, V10, V12 and V13.

The method was the immunoSEQ multiplex PCR assay. The hsTCRB Kit was used according to the manufacturer's protocol to amplify rearranged TCR beta chain sequences. Sequencing of TCRB libraries was carried out on an Illumina MiSeq. The paper's data handling went like this. The proprietary platform of the kit vendor was used for demultiplexing, trimming and gene mapping. Not all clones reach the TCRdb copy of this immuneACCESS table, which keeps in-frame sequences only. Checked studies attribute under half of the gap to unresolved V genes and leave the rest unexplained. D and trimming come from the DNA, and the V and J calls and clone size come from that table. The sample records approximately 20,000 clones, approximately 85% of which are singletons. 5.4% of the sample rests with the top ten. Study-level results and caveats: Availability determined which PBMC samples were chosen for TCRB deep sequencing. Immune responses induced by the vaccine were seen in approximately 93% of patients across multiple MHC alleles. According to the authors, sample limitations meant that analyses of patient blood samples could not be reproduced. Pseudoprogression seemed to be unrelated to changes in the top peripheral T cell clonotypes found by TCRB sequencing.

The germline V gene (reference sequence) supplies CDR1 LNHDA and CDR2 SQIVND. V trim: 6 bases; J trim: 2 bases; unmatched bases: 7. The CDR3 sequence holds 14 residues, the cysteine and phenylalanine included. The DNA shown is the 42-base CDR3, in frame from base 1. With regard to this clone: Its antigen remains unidentified. Base-call qualities are not available, and no considerably larger clone is one nucleotide away.

This specimen's time point label, interpreted: baseline, week 1 (first vaccination visit). The sample's treatment or condition label, in plain terms: pre-vaccination baseline after standard-of-care therapy. Donors had newly diagnosed WHO grade 3 or 4 IDH1-mutant astrocytomas with loss of nuclear ATRX. The samples were drawn from NOA16, a multicentre, single-arm, open-label phase I trial in Germany that tested a mutant IDH1 peptide vaccine in humans for the first time. Visit V03 blood draws served as the baseline sample for immunogenicity testing. The DNeasy Blood and Tissue Kit was used to extract genomic DNA from EDTA blood for TCRB sequencing.

The origin of this receptor is a man aged 35 to 55 with glioma. Sequencing used PBMCs, obtained from a glioma patient treated with radiotherapy, temozolomide or both. The V and J segments used are TRBV19 and TRBJ2-7; 7 bases in the middle match TRBD1. This receptor carries the CDR3 CASSGTEAPYEQYF. The nucleotide sequence reads as follows: TGTGCCAGTAGCGGGACAGAGGCCCCCTACGAGCAGTACTTC. This CDR3, with the reference TRBV19 and TRBJ2-7 proteins standing in past its ends, gives the full variable domain DGGITQSPKYLFRKEGQNVTLSCEQNLNHDAMYWYRQDPGQGLRLIYYSQIVNDFQKGDIAEGYSVSREKKESFPLTVTSAQKNPTAFYLCASSGTEAPYEQYFGPGTRLTVT.